A single sample gave rise to the 24 T cell receptor beta chains below, sequenced in a study of CD8+ T cells in alopecia areata. Extraction and reverse transcription of RNA yielded cDNA as the sequencing template. TCRdb keeps only in-frame clones here, not all; method: immunoSEQ multiplex PCR. The sample shows over 150,000 clones, approximately 60% of them seen only once. Regarding treatment: oral pan-JAK inhibitor, 5-10 mg twice daily. Here the sequenced sample was CD4+ T cells sorted from blood, taken at week 4, from a patient treated with tofacitinib. The receptors were sampled from a human donor with alopecia areata.

Here the CDR3 DNA reads TGTGCCAGCAGCTCCGGGACCGCCCTTCGAACCGGGGAGCTGTTTTTT. This codes for CASSSGTALRTGELFF. V gene TRBV7-9 combines with J gene TRBJ2-2; D might be TRBD1 or TRBD2, each matching 5 bases. CDR1 and CDR2 (germline): SEHNR, FQNEAQ (reference sequence). The CDR3 has 16 residues. Trimming took off 4 bases at V and 5 bases at J, with 17 bases between the two ends.

Notes on this clone: Other DNA sequences from this sample encode an identical CDR3 as well. The rearrangement uses TRBV25-1 and TRBJ1-3; no reliable D call. Germline V lookup: CDR1 MGHDK, CDR2 SYGVNS. Trimming stripped 4 bases from V and 1 base from J, with 5 bases between. The CDR3 extends over 13 amino acids. CDR3 protein: CASSGASGNTIYF. The CDR3 region has the DNA TGTGCCAGCAGTGGGGCTTCTGGAAACACCATATATTTT.

The genes are TRBV4-3 and TRBJ2-2; D ambiguous. Looked up from germline, CDR1 is LGHNA and CDR2 is YSLEER. Trimming took off 0 bases at V and 0 bases at J, with 5 bases between the two ends. CDR3 length: 15 residues. CDR3 sequence (DNA): TGCGCCAGCAGCCAAGAAGTAGCGAACACCGGGGAGCTGTTTTTT. Amino acids: CASSQEVANTGELFF.

The chain employs TRBV29-1 and TRBJ1-2; D gene unclear. This CDR3 has 13 amino acids. The germline gives CDR1 SQVTM, CDR2 ANQGSEA. Trimming took 5 bases from V and 0 from J, leaving 10 bases between them. This chain's CDR3 is CSVSVQANYGYTF. In nucleotides, the CDR3 is TGCAGCGTTAGTGTTCAAGCTAACTATGGCTACACCTTC.

V and J are TRBV29-1 and TRBJ2-5; D gene ambiguous. The CDR3 sequence is 15 residues long. Deletions cut 1 base from V and 6 bases from J, with 18 bases between. Germline V CDR1 and CDR2: SQVTM, ANQGSEA. The CDR3: CSVEVPPAGPQTQYF. Here the CDR3 DNA reads TGCAGCGTTGAAGTCCCTCCCGCAGGCCCTCAGACCCAGTACTTC.

The chain links TRBV27 to TRBJ1-2; 10 bases line up with TRBD1. Germline-derived CDR1 and CDR2 are MNHEY and SMNVEV (reference sequence). The V segment lost 5 bases and the J segment 13 bases; nucleotides outside the gene matches: 7. CDR3 size: 12 residues. The CDR3 protein is CASSPPGQGFTF. CDR3 nucleotides: TGTGCCAGCAGTCCTCCGGGACAGGGGTTCACCTTC.

The chain carries TRBV5-4 and TRBJ1-2; 7 bases line up with TRBD1. The germline gives CDR1 SGHNT, CDR2 YYREEE (reference sequence). V was pared by 2 bases and J by 4 bases, with 2 bases of the junction left unmatched. The CDR3 sequence is 13 residues long. CDR3 sequence reads: CASSLQGSYGYTF. The DNA of the CDR3 is TGTGCCAGCAGCTTACAGGGGTCCTATGGCTACACCTTC.

This chain uses TRBV30 with TRBJ2-1; D not resolved. CDR3 size: 14 residues. The germline V and J ends were trimmed by 2 bases and 0 bases, with 8 bases remaining between them. Germline lookup yields CDR1 GTSNPN and CDR2 SVGIG (reference sequence). The CDR3 spells CAWSSESSYNEQFF. DNA for the CDR3: TGTGCCTGGAGTTCGGAAAGCTCCTACAATGAGCAGTTCTTC.

This clone occurred a few times. The chain couples TRBV2 to TRBJ2-5; no clear D gene. CDR1 is SNHLY and CDR2 is FYNNEI in the germline V gene. Trimming took off 0 bases at V and 1 base at J, with 15 bases between the two ends. The CDR3 is 17 residues long. The CDR3 bases are TGTGCCAGCAGTGAAGCGGTAACATCTGACGGCCAAGAGACCCAGTACTTC. Translation: CASSEAVTSDGQETQYF.

This chain links TRBV10-3 with TRBJ1-1; maybe TRBD1 (6 bases). The germline V gene encodes CDR1 ENHRY and CDR2 SYGVKD. This CDR3 region has 13 residues. V was shortened by 4 bases and J by 5 bases, with 11 bases between the two germline ends. The CDR3 nucleotides are TGTGCCATCAGTGGGGGGCGTGAGACTGAAGCTTTCTTT. Translation gives CAISGGRETEAFF.

This rearrangement joins TRBV6-1 to TRBJ2-7; D unresolved. The CDR3 is 12 amino acids. V was pared by 5 bases and J by 5 bases, with 10 bases between. CDR1 MNHNS and CDR2 SASEGT come from the germline V gene. The CDR3 DNA reads TGTGCCAGCAGTTGGGCACAGAACGAGCAGTACTTC. Translated, it gives CASSWAQNEQYF.

This clone was seen a handful of times. This rearrangement joins TRBV10-3 to TRBJ1-5; 7 bases match TRBD1. CDR1 ENHRY and CDR2 SYGVKD come from the germline V gene. There are 13 residues in the CDR3. J lost 1 base, V lost 6 bases, and 0 bases had no gene match. The CDR3 DNA reads as TGTGCCATCAGGGACAGGAGCAATCAGCCCCAGCATTTT. It translates to CAIRDRSNQPQHF.

This clone was picked up a small number of times. J is TRBJ2-3 and V is TRBV9; 7 positions match TRBD2. J lost 2 bases, V lost 6 bases, and 9 bases had no gene match. Germline V gene sequence: CDR1 SGDLS, CDR2 YYNGEE. The CDR3 runs to 15 residues. CDR3 bases: TGTGCCAGCACCAAAGGACTAGAGGCCACAGATACGCAGTATTTT. It specifies CASTKGLEATDTQYF.

This chain uses TRBV5-1 with TRBJ1-1; perhaps TRBD1 as D (5 bases). Between the trimmed V and J ends, which lost 7 bases and 7 bases, there was a span of 17 bases. The CDR3 has 13 amino acids. Germline lookup yields CDR1 SGHRS and CDR2 YFSETQ. This chain's CDR3 is CASSGGYGLEAFF. In DNA, the CDR3 is TGCGCCAGCTCGGGGGGATATGGCCTTGAAGCTTTCTTT.

The chain recombines TRBV27 with TRBJ2-7, with 9 bases identical to TRBD1. V was clipped by 4 bases and J by 7 bases; unmatched bases: 17. The CDR3 length is 17 residues. Germline V gene lookup returns CDR1 MNHEY and CDR2 SMNVEV (reference sequence). The DNA of the CDR3 is TGTGCCAGCAGTTCAGGGACAGGGTATGAATATGTCGGGGAGCAGTACTTC. Translated: CASSSGTGYEYVGEQYF.

This clone was seen more than once but under ten times. The rearrangement joins TRBV7-2 to TRBJ2-5; D is unclear. The CDR3 consists of 14 residues. The ends were cut back, 3 bases at V and 6 bases at J, with 14 bases in the middle. Germline CDR1 is SGHTA and CDR2 is FQGNSA. CDR3 amino acids: CASSFVAAGQTQYF. In DNA form, the CDR3 reads TGTGCCAGCAGCTTTGTCGCAGCTGGACAGACCCAGTACTTC.

This chain connects TRBV10-3 to TRBJ2-5; no clear D gene. The CDR3 spans 13 residues. CDR1 is ENHRY, CDR2 SYGVKD, per germline. V was trimmed by 4 bases and J by 5 bases, leaving 11 bases between them. The CDR3 region has the DNA TGTGCCATCAGTGTCGCGATGTCGGAGACCCAGTACTTC. This encodes CAISVAMSETQYF.

The chain carries TRBV15 and TRBJ2-1; TRBD1 or TRBD2 may be the D gene (6 bases each). The ends were cut back, 1 base at V and 3 bases at J, with 10 bases in the middle. The CDR3 runs to 15 residues. The germline gives CDR1 LNHNV, CDR2 YYDKDF (reference sequence). The CDR3 DNA reads TGTGCCACCAGCAGAGCTGGGGGGCTCTACAATGAGCAGTTCTTC. Protein product: CATSRAGGLYNEQFF.

This chain connects TRBV7-2 to TRBJ2-1; 9 bases are a match to TRBD2. The junction had 8 bases not matched to a gene; V was cut back by 5 bases and J by 6 bases. Germline V gene lookup returns CDR1 SGHTA and CDR2 FQGNSA. The CDR3 extends over 15 amino acids. The CDR3 DNA reads as TGTGCCAGCAGCCAAAGCGGGAGGACTGTCAATGAGCAGTTCTTC. It codes for CASSQSGRTVNEQFF.

V and J are TRBV5-1 and TRBJ2-4, with D possibly being TRBD2 (6 bases). V lost 3 bases and J 3 bases, leaving 19 bases between the germline ends. There are 17 residues in the CDR3. CDR1 and CDR2 from the germline V gene are SGHRS and YFSETQ. The CDR3 sequence: CASSWGGGEVGKNIQYF. The CDR3 DNA reads as TGCGCCAGCAGCTGGGGAGGCGGGGAAGTCGGCAAAAACATTCAGTACTTC.

V gene TRBV5-4 combines with J gene TRBJ1-2, with a possible D match to TRBD1 (5 bases). The germline V and J ends were trimmed by 5 bases and 1 base, with 12 bases remaining between them. The CDR3 is 14 residues long. Germline values: CDR1 SGHNT, CDR2 YYREEE (reference sequence). The CDR3 here is CASSSGGGNYGYTF. The CDR3, as DNA: TGTGCCAGCAGTTCCGGGGGGGGTAACTATGGCTACACCTTC.

The V gene is TRBV25-1, the J gene TRBJ2-3, with D possibly being TRBD1 or TRBD2 (5 bases each). The CDR3 extends over 18 amino acids. Germline lookup yields CDR1 MGHDK and CDR2 SYGVNS. The V and J ends lost 3 bases and 3 bases respectively, with 22 bases between them. CDR3: CASSDGRSGTLGTDTQYF. The CDR3 nucleotides are TGTGCCAGCAGTGACGGGCGGTCAGGGACCCTCGGAACAGATACGCAGTATTTT.

This clone was detected many times. Here the CDR3 DNA reads TGCGCCAGCAGCTCCCGGGTCCTAAGCACAGATACGCAGTATTTT. Translation gives CASSSRVLSTDTQYF. V gene TRBV5-1 combines with J gene TRBJ2-3; D gene unclear. The CDR3 covers 15 residues. Trimming stripped 3 bases from V and 0 bases from J, with 11 bases between. Germline-derived CDR1 and CDR2 are SGHRS and YFSETQ.

The gene calls are TRBV5-1 and TRBJ2-1, with D possibly being TRBD1 (6 bases). Germline V lookup: CDR1 SGHRS, CDR2 YFSETQ. This CDR3 region has 14 residues. The V gene lost 2 bases and the J gene lost 9 bases, with 15 bases spanning the gap. The CDR3 nucleotides read TGCGCCAGCAGCTTATCAGACGGGGACATTGAGCAGTTCTTC. Its protein product is CASSLSDGDIEQFF.